A single sample is the source of the 32 T cell receptor beta chains below, sequenced in a study of T cells in Graves' hyperthyroidism and ophthalmopathy. TCR beta CDR3 regions were amplified from RNA transcripts. A set of HTBI primers served as the primers for a first-round RT-PCR of the TCR CDR3. TCRdb passed the multiplex PCR reads through MiXCR, listing each CDR3 protein once. Counted here are 250,000 to 400,000 distinct CDR3 sequences, approximately 15% occurring once; the ten biggest clones make up approximately 35%. The sample was blood. The receptors were gathered from a woman aged 40 to 50 with Graves' ophthalmopathy.

CDR3 loop: CASSLNTGGRVHGYTF. Written as DNA, the CDR3 is TGTGCCAGCAGCCTAAATACAGGGGGCCGAGTCCATGGCTACACCTTC. The chain uses TRBV7-9 and TRBJ1-2, with 9 bases identical to TRBD1. The CDR3 consists of 16 residues. CDR1 SEHNR and CDR2 FQNEAQ come from the germline V gene (reference sequence). J gave up 6 bases and V 5 bases, and 13 bases lay outside the gene matches.

This chain joins TRBV28 and TRBJ2-7; D is possibly TRBD2 (5 bases). The CDR3 length is 15 residues. Between the trimmed V and J ends, which lost 4 bases and 3 bases, there was a span of 16 bases. CDR1 MDHEN and CDR2 SYDVKM come from the germline V gene. CDR3 in amino acids: CASSYVVDGDYEQYF. DNA for the CDR3: TGTGCCAGCAGTTATGTCGTGGACGGGGACTACGAGCAGTACTTC.

This clonotype has more than one count but fewer than ten. This chain links TRBV6-2 or TRBV6-3 with TRBJ2-2, with a possible D match to TRBD2 (6 bases). The V gene lost 7 bases and the J gene lost 2 bases, with 11 bases spanning the gap. The CDR3 loop spans 14 amino acids. CDR1 and CDR2 (germline): MNHEY, SVGEGT. The CDR3, as DNA: TGTGCCAGCATGCGGGATCTAAACACCGGGGAGCTGTTTTTT. This encodes CASMRDLNTGELFF.

The chain is built from TRBV7-2 and TRBJ2-7; TRBD2 matches at 9 bases. Germline V gene sequence: CDR1 SGHTA, CDR2 FQGNSA. J was trimmed by 3 bases and V by 2 bases; bases with no gene match: 8. The CDR3 is 16 amino acids. For the CDR3, the DNA is TGTGCCAGCAGCTTATTCGGGGTGACTAGCGGCTACGAGCAGTACTTC. It encodes CASSLFGVTSGYEQYF. Based on the CDR3 plus reference TRBV7-2 and TRBJ2-7, the full variable domain is GAGVSQSPSNKVTEKGKDVELRCDPISGHTALYWYRQSLGQGLEFLIYFQGNSAPDKSGLPSDRFSAERTGGSVSTLTIQRTQQEDSAVYLCASSLFGVTSGYEQYFGPGTRLTVT.

In its sample, this clonotype was seen a few times. Written as DNA, the CDR3 is TGTGCCAGCTCACCCATGACAGGGGGGAACACTGAAGCTTTCTTT. Residues: CASSPMTGGNTEAFF. The chain has TRBV18 and TRBJ1-1; 9 positions match TRBD1. Per germline, CDR1 KGHSH and CDR2 LQKENI. Trimming took 3 bases from V and 1 from J; bases not matched to a gene: 3. This CDR3 comprises 15 residues.

This clonotype was recorded many times. This sequence joins TRBV20-1 and TRBJ2-5; D may be TRBD2 (7 bases). CDR1 is DFQATT and CDR2 is SNEGSKA in the germline V gene (reference sequence). V gave up 6 bases and J gave up 5 bases, with 22 bases separating them. The CDR3 runs 15 residues. The CDR3 spells CSAGRGGGQRETQYF. The CDR3, as DNA: TGCAGTGCCGGGAGAGGGGGGGGGCAGCGGGAGACCCAGTACTTC.

In this sample, this clonotype turned up a few times. The J gene is TRBJ2-7, the V gene TRBV10-3, with D perhaps matching TRBD1 or TRBD2 (5 bases each). The CDR3 is made up of 18 amino acids. Per the germline V gene, CDR1 is ENHRY and CDR2 is SYGVKD. Trimming cost V 3 bases and J 4 bases, with 25 bases left between them. CDR3 region: CAISDVSGRAVHFYEQYF. For the CDR3, the DNA is TGTGCCATCAGTGATGTTTCGGGACGGGCCGTACATTTTTACGAGCAGTACTTC.

This clonotype came up many times. The V call is TRBV28, the J call TRBJ2-3; TRBD2 aligns across 8 bases. The CDR3 loop spans 16 amino acids. Per germline, CDR1 MDHEN and CDR2 SYDVKM. J lost 2 bases, V lost 5 bases, and 9 bases had no gene match. In DNA, the CDR3 is TGTGCCAGCAGTCTGGGAGCGGGAGCTGTCACAGATACGCAGTATTTT. Amino acid sequence: CASSLGAGAVTDTQYF.

This chain uses TRBV7-6 with TRBJ2-5; D might be TRBD2 (5 bases). From germline, CDR1 is SGHVS and CDR2 FNYEAQ. This CDR3 contains 13 residues. Trimming shortened V by 4 bases and J by 6 bases, and 12 bases separated the two germline ends. The CDR3 is CASSSRVGKTQYF. The CDR3 nucleotides are TGTGCCAGCAGCTCGCGGGTAGGGAAGACCCAGTACTTC.

This clonotype was counted at least ten times. V usage is TRBV6-1 and J usage is TRBJ1-1; 7 positions match TRBD1. The CDR3 covers 14 residues. Germline V CDR1 and CDR2: MNHNS, SASEGT. V was pared by 5 bases and J by 4 bases, with 7 bases of the junction left unmatched. Here the CDR3 reads CASSQQGLGTEAFF. The CDR3 nucleotides read TGTGCCAGCAGTCAACAGGGGTTAGGCACTGAAGCTTTCTTT.

This clonotype showed up many times. V is TRBV2 and J is TRBJ2-1; D not certain. Per the germline V gene, CDR1 is SNHLY and CDR2 is FYNNEI. The CDR3 has 11 residues. Trimming shortened V by 5 bases and J by 3 bases, and 2 bases separated the two germline ends. The CDR3 loop reads CASSYYNEQFF. The CDR3 DNA reads TGTGCCAGCAGTTACTACAATGAGCAGTTCTTC.

This clonotype was observed at least ten times. The chain uses TRBV2 and TRBJ2-1; D perhaps matches TRBD2 (6 bases). The CDR3 has 14 residues. Looked up from germline, CDR1 is SNHLY and CDR2 is FYNNEI. Trimming stripped 6 bases from V and 1 base from J, with 10 bases between. In DNA form, the CDR3 reads TGTGCCAGCAGGGGGACTTCATCCTACAATGAGCAGTTCTTC. It translates to CASRGTSSYNEQFF.

This clonotype was seen a few times. The chain links TRBV6-5 to TRBJ2-7; D remains ambiguous. The CDR3 is 12 amino acids. Germline CDR1 is MNHEY and CDR2 is SVGAGI. V was pared by 0 bases and J by 3 bases, with 3 bases between. The CDR3 region has the DNA TGTGCCAGCAGTTACTCGAACTACGAGCAGTACTTC. The encoded protein is CASSYSNYEQYF.

The table lists this clonotype with many counts. The V and J genes are TRBV2 and TRBJ1-5; no clear D gene. Germline CDR1 SNHLY, CDR2 FYNNEI. V lost 3 bases and J lost 0, with 9 bases in between. This CDR3 is built from 15 residues. This CDR3 is CASSDGGASNQPQHF. The CDR3 nucleotides read TGTGCCAGCAGTGACGGAGGAGCTAGCAATCAGCCCCAGCATTTT.

This clonotype occurred many times. The V call is TRBV6-5, the J call TRBJ1-4; weak D call: TRBD1 (6 bases). The germline CDR1 and CDR2 sequences are MNHEY and SVGAGI. CDR3 length: 15 residues. V lost 0 bases and J lost 1, with 6 bases in between. Written as DNA, the CDR3 is TGTGCCAGCAGTTACTCAGGGGGAACTAATGAAAAACTGTTTTTT. As protein: CASSYSGGTNEKLFF.

The sample holds many counts of this clonotype. This rearrangement joins TRBV11-2 to TRBJ1-3; no reliable D call. V was clipped by 4 bases and J by 9 bases, with 16 bases between them. This CDR3 spans 14 amino acids. Per the germline V gene, CDR1 is SGHAT and CDR2 is FQNNGV. The chain's CDR3 is CASSSWTEDGTIYF. The CDR3 coding sequence is TGTGCCAGCAGCTCATGGACGGAGGATGGCACCATATATTTT.

This chain joins TRBV5-5 and TRBJ1-2; 8 bases match TRBD1. With 0 bases clipped from V and 7 bases from J, the junction kept 8 bases outside the gene matches. The CDR3 is 15 residues long. Germline V gives CDR1 SGHKS, CDR2 YYEKEE (reference sequence). The CDR3 sequence: CASSLAPQGVSGYTF. The CDR3 DNA is TGTGCCAGCAGCTTGGCCCCACAGGGGGTCAGTGGCTACACCTTC.

This chain joins TRBV6-1 and TRBJ1-5; 9 bases are a match to TRBD1. CDR3 length equals 15 residues. Losses at the gene ends were 6 bases for V and 3 bases for J; bases not matched to a gene: 6. Germline loops: CDR1 MNHNS, CDR2 SASEGT. The CDR3 region is CASRRGTGINQPQHF. CDR3 bases: TGTGCCAGCAGACGTGGGACAGGGATCAATCAGCCCCAGCATTTT.

A note on this clonotype: This may be a read error, as it is one base from a much larger clone. CDR3 nucleotides: TGTGCCAGCAGCTTGTTGTCAGATATGCAGTATTTT. Protein product: CASSLLSDMQYF. V usage is TRBV7-9 and J usage is TRBJ2-3, with unresolved D. Germline V lookup: CDR1 SEHNR, CDR2 FQNEAQ (reference sequence). The CDR3 totals 12 residues.

This clonotype was counted ten times or more. The chain carries TRBV27 and TRBJ2-1; D call uncertain. The length of the CDR3 is 15 residues. V lost 2 bases and J lost 9, with 17 bases in between. CDR1 and CDR2 from the germline V gene are MNHEY and SMNVEV (reference sequence). CDR3 nucleotide sequence: TGTGCCAGCAGTTTACTCGGTGCGGCACCCGGTGAGCAGTTCTTC. Amino acid sequence: CASSLLGAAPGEQFF.

This chain joins TRBV24-1 and TRBJ2-5, with TRBD1 identical over 7 bases. The germline V gene has CDR1 KGHDR and CDR2 SFDVKD. This CDR3 is 15 amino acids long. The J segment lost 1 base and the V segment lost 5 bases, leaving 6 bases of the junction unmatched. DNA of the CDR3: TGTGCCACCAGTGGGGGGACAGCCCTCCAAGAGACCCAGTACTTC. Amino acids: CATSGGTALQETQYF.

This clonotype showed up many times. V gene TRBV5-5 combines with J gene TRBJ2-3; 9 nucleotides align to TRBD1. Germline CDR1 and CDR2: SGHKS and YYEKEE (reference sequence). V lost 3 bases and J lost 0; bases outside the gene matches: 5. The CDR3 is 16 amino acids. CDR3 sequence reads: CASSWGTGKSTDTQYF. CDR3 nucleotides: TGTGCCAGCAGCTGGGGGACAGGGAAAAGCACAGATACGCAGTATTTT.

This clonotype was recorded a few times. A single base separates this from a much larger clone, so it may be a read error. V usage is TRBV28 and J usage is TRBJ2-7, with 13 bases identical to TRBD2. The CDR3 is 16 amino acids. CDR1 MDHEN and CDR2 SYDVKM come from the germline V gene. CDR3 sequence: CASSTPGTSGTYEQCF. In DNA, the CDR3 is TGTGCCAGCAGTACCCCCGGGACTAGCGGGACCTACGAGCAGTGCTTC.

In this sample, this clonotype turned up a few times. The rearrangement links TRBV4-1 to TRBJ2-7, with 7 bases identical to TRBD2. Germline V lookup: CDR1 MGHRA, CDR2 YSYEKL. V shed 0 bases, J shed 6 bases, and the junction held 5 bases outside the gene matches. This CDR3 has 14 amino acids. The CDR3 DNA follows: TGCGCCAGCAGCCAAGATCAGGGAGGGTCCGAGCAGTACTTC. Its protein product is CASSQDQGGSEQYF.

This clonotype was seen more than once but under ten times. A clone one base away is much larger, so this may be a read error. This rearrangement joins TRBV6-1 to TRBJ1-5; no clear D gene. Trimming removed 7 bases at V and 3 bases at J, with 7 bases between. The CDR3 has 12 amino acids. Germline V gene data show CDR1 as MNHNS and CDR2 as SASEGT. CDR3 coding DNA: TGTGCCAGCAAGTCGACCAATCAGCCCCAGCATTTT. Translated: CASKSTNQPQHF.

The rearrangement uses TRBV2 and TRBJ2-5, with 7 bases fitting TRBD2. The CDR3 loop spans 14 amino acids. Trimming cost V 4 bases and J 13 bases; bases outside gene matches: 15. The germline gives CDR1 SNHLY, CDR2 FYNNEI. CDR3 protein: CASSGARGGAHGYF. The CDR3 DNA follows: TGTGCCAGCAGTGGAGCTCGGGGAGGGGCCCACGGGTACTTC.

This clonotype appeared many times. The chain has TRBV12-3 or TRBV12-4 and TRBJ1-1; tentative D call: TRBD1 (5 bases). Trimming removed 7 bases at V and 1 base at J, with 13 bases between. The CDR3 covers 14 residues. The DNA of the CDR3 is TGTGCCAGCAACCTAGCTGGGGGGAACACTGAAGCTTTCTTT. Translation gives CASNLAGGNTEAFF.

With respect to this clonotype: A single base separates this from a much larger clone, so it may be a read error. V and J are TRBV5-1 and TRBJ2-1, with D unresolved. The end of the DNA aligns better with TRBJ2-7, so the J call may be wrong. CDR1 is SGHRS, CDR2 YFSETQ, per germline. This CDR3 region has 12 residues. The CDR3 sequence is CASRRSYNEQYF. The CDR3 DNA sequence: TGCGCCAGCCGAAGGTCCTACAATGAGCAGTACTTC.

This clonotype turned up a few times. The V and J genes are TRBV11-2 and TRBJ1-1; D unresolved. Germline values: CDR1 SGHAT, CDR2 FQNNGV. V was cut by 5 bases and J by 1 base, with 17 bases left in between. The CDR3 is made up of 16 amino acids. The CDR3 protein is CASSIGLRRANTEAFF. In nucleotides, the CDR3 is TGTGCCAGCAGCATAGGGTTGCGTCGGGCGAACACTGAAGCTTTCTTT.

This rearrangement joins TRBV10-1 to TRBJ1-6, with 7 bases identical to TRBD1. The V gene's germline CDR1 is WNHNN and CDR2 SYGVQD (reference sequence). V lost 8 bases and J lost 10; bases outside the gene matches: 5. CDR3 length: 12 residues. The CDR3 DNA sequence: TGCGCCAGCCGGGACAGTGGGTCACCCCTCCACTTT. Translation: CASRDSGSPLHF.

This clonotype appeared a few times. V and J are TRBV19 and TRBJ2-2, with 10 bases matching TRBD2. The V gene's germline CDR1 is LNHDA and CDR2 SQIVND (reference sequence). The CDR3 extends over 18 amino acids. V lost 2 bases, J lost 4 bases, and 10 bases stayed unmatched. CDR3: CASSIKARSSGGTGELFF. The CDR3 nucleotides read TGTGCCAGTAGTATAAAAGCTCGTTCTAGCGGGGGCACCGGGGAGCTGTTTTTT.

The chain couples TRBV7-9 to TRBJ2-5; 7 bases are shared with TRBD1. Trimming removed 6 bases from V and 2 bases from J; junction bases left unmatched: 15. Germline V lookup: CDR1 SEHNR, CDR2 FQNEAQ (reference sequence). The CDR3 is 17 amino acids. The CDR3 is CASSTSAPTGLQETQYF. The CDR3 region has the DNA TGTGCCAGCAGTACCTCCGCCCCGACAGGGTTACAAGAGACCCAGTACTTC.